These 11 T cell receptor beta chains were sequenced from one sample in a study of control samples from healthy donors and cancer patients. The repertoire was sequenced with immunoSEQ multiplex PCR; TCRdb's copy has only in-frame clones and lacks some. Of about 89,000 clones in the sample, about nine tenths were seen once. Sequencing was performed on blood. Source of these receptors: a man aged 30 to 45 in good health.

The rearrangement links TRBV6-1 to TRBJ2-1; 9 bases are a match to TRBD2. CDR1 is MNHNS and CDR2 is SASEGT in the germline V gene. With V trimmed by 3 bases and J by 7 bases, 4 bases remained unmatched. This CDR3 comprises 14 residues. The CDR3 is CASSDFLAGNEQFF. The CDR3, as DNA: TGTGCCAGCAGTGATTTCCTAGCGGGGAATGAGCAGTTCTTC.

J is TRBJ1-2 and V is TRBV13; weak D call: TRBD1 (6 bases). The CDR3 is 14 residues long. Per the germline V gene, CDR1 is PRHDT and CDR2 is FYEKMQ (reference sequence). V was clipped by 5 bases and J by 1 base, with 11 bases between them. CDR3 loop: CASSTRGHNYGYTF. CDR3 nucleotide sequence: TGTGCCAGCAGCACTCGGGGGCATAACTATGGCTACACCTTC.

This chain's CDR3 is CASSFLPRSGQNEQFF. The CDR3 DNA follows: TGTGCCAGCAGCTTTCTCCCCAGATCCGGACAGAATGAGCAGTTCTTC. This sequence joins TRBV7-9 and TRBJ2-1, with D tentatively TRBD1 (6 bases). The CDR3 runs 16 residues. Germline-derived CDR1 and CDR2 are SEHNR and FQNEAQ (reference sequence). V dropped 3 bases and J dropped 7 bases, with 19 bases sitting between them.

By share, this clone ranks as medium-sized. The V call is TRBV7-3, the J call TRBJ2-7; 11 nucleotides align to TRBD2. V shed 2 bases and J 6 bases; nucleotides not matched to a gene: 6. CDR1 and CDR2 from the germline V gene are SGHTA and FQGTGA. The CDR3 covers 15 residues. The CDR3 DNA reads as TGTGCCAGCAGCTTACTAGCGGGGGGACAGGGCGAGCAGTACTTC. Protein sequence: CASSLLAGGQGEQYF.

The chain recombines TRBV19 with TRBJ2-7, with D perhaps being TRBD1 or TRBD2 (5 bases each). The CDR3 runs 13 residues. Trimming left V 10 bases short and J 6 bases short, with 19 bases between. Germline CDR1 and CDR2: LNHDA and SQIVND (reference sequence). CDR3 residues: CATSPRAGSEQYF. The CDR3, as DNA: TGTGCCACCTCGCCAAGGGCAGGGAGCGAGCAGTACTTC.

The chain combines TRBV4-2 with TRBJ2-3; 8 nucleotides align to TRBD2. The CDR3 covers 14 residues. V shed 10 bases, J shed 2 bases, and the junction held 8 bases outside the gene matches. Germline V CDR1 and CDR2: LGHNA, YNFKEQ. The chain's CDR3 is CATAPGGFTDTQYF. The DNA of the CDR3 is TGTGCCACCGCACCGGGGGGGTTCACAGATACGCAGTATTTT.

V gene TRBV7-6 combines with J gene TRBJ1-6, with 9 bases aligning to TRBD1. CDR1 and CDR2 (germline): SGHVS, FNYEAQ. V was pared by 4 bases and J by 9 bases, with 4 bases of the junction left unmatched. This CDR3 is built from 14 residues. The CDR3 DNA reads TGTGCCAGCAGCTACGACAGGGGGGCTTCACCCCTCCACTTT. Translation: CASSYDRGASPLHF. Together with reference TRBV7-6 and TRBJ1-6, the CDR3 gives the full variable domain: GAGVSQSPRYKVTKRGQDVALRCDPISGHVSLYWYRQALGQGPEFLTYFNYEAQQDKSGLPNDRFSAERPEGSISTLTIQRTEQRDSAMYRCASSYDRGASPLHFGNGTRLTVT.

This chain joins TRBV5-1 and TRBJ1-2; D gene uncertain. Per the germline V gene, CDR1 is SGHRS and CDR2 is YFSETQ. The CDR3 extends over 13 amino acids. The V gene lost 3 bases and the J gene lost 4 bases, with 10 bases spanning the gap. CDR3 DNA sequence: TGCGCCAGCAGCTCGGCAAACAGCTATGGCTACACCTTC. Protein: CASSSANSYGYTF.

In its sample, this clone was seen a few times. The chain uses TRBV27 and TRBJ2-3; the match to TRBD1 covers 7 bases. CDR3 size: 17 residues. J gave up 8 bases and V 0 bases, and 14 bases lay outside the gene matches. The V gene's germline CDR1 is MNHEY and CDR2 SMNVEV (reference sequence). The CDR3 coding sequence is TGTGCCAGCAGTTTATCGACCGGGACAGCGCGACACGTTACGCAGTATTTT. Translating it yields CASSLSTGTARHVTQYF.

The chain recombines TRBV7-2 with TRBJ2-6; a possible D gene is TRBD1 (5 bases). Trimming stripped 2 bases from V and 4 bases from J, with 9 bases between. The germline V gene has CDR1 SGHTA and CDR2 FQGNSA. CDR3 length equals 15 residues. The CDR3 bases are TGTGCCAGCAGCTTAATGGGGCACGGGGCCAACGTCCTGACTTTC. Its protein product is CASSLMGHGANVLTF.

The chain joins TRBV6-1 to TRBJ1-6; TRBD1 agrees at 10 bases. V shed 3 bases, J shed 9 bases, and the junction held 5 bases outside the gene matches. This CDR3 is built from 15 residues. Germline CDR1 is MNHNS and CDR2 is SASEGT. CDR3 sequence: CASSDLDRGTSPLHF. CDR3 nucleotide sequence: TGTGCCAGCAGTGATCTGGACAGGGGGACTTCACCCCTCCACTTT.